This is a list of T cell receptor beta chains from one sample in a study of shared clonotypes between healthy human individuals. Data came from immunoSEQ multiplex PCR; TCRdb stores just in-frame clones and leaves some out. The repertoire holds millions of clones, approximately 94% seen once, with under 0.15% in the top ten. The specimen sequenced was naive CD4+ T cells sorted from blood. All receptors derive from a man between 18 and 29 years old in good health. Each CDR3 is given with its conserved first and last residue. The order of the fields is CDR3 protein, V gene, J gene.

cdr3_aa: CASGGQGNEKLFF; v_call: TRBV2; j_call: TRBJ1-4
cdr3_aa: CASSLQGAAKNIQYF; v_call: TRBV5-6; j_call: TRBJ2-4
cdr3_aa: CAISDSQNEQFF; v_call: TRBV10-3; j_call: TRBJ2-1
cdr3_aa: CASRTLDRSYGYTF; v_call: TRBV19; j_call: TRBJ1-2
cdr3_aa: CASKGTVNSPLHF; v_call: TRBV2; j_call: TRBJ1-6
cdr3_aa: CSVLGGGDTEAFF; v_call: TRBV29-1; j_call: TRBJ1-1
cdr3_aa: CSVERGGETQYF; v_call: TRBV29-1; j_call: TRBJ2-5
cdr3_aa: CASSDLGSNQPQHF; v_call: TRBV6-1; j_call: TRBJ1-5
cdr3_aa: CASSPRTSGSGVDNEQFF; v_call: TRBV18; j_call: TRBJ2-1
cdr3_aa: CASSVRGPANYGYTF; v_call: TRBV28; j_call: TRBJ1-2
cdr3_aa: CSVDSGTSGGYEQYF; v_call: TRBV29-1; j_call: TRBJ2-7
cdr3_aa: CASSITSGTDTQYF; v_call: TRBV6-5; j_call: TRBJ2-3
cdr3_aa: CASSYYGLSSYNEQFF; v_call: TRBV6-5; j_call: TRBJ2-1
cdr3_aa: CASSLDGGEQFF; v_call: TRBV11-3; j_call: TRBJ2-1
cdr3_aa: CASSFEEHSNTGELFF; v_call: TRBV27; j_call: TRBJ2-2
cdr3_aa: CASSVAGGSKTGELFF; v_call: TRBV9; j_call: TRBJ2-2
cdr3_aa: CASSLSSYNEQFF; v_call: TRBV11-1; j_call: TRBJ2-1
cdr3_aa: CASSQAGDSKSSGANVLTF; v_call: TRBV14; j_call: TRBJ2-6
cdr3_aa: CASSQEARNRETQYF; v_call: TRBV4-3; j_call: TRBJ2-5
cdr3_aa: CASSPPRRPYEQYF; v_call: TRBV18; j_call: TRBJ2-7
cdr3_aa: CASSTAGRAAKNIQYF; v_call: TRBV28; j_call: TRBJ2-4
cdr3_aa: CASSLTALPTEAFF; v_call: TRBV7-9; j_call: TRBJ1-1
cdr3_aa: CASSLVSSGSRSDTQYF; v_call: TRBV5-8; j_call: TRBJ2-3
cdr3_aa: CAWSVLRGGLGQPQHF; v_call: TRBV30; j_call: TRBJ1-5
cdr3_aa: CASTSALEAFF; v_call: TRBV2; j_call: TRBJ1-1
cdr3_aa: CASRDDRGANEQFF; v_call: TRBV19; j_call: TRBJ2-1
cdr3_aa: CASKGQGGGNQPQHF; v_call: TRBV2; j_call: TRBJ1-5
cdr3_aa: CASSQVLAGGPGRDEQFF; v_call: TRBV4-3; j_call: TRBJ2-1
cdr3_aa: CASSLVQGLAKNIQYF; v_call: TRBV5-1; j_call: TRBJ2-4
cdr3_aa: CASSLDFGGLAADEQFF; v_call: TRBV5-8; j_call: TRBJ2-1
cdr3_aa: CASRRGTTNTGELFF; v_call: TRBV2; j_call: TRBJ2-2
cdr3_aa: CASSISGDGNEKLFF; v_call: TRBV9; j_call: TRBJ1-4
cdr3_aa: CSVRQTDRYEQYF; v_call: TRBV29-1; j_call: TRBJ2-7
cdr3_aa: CSASMGETQYF; v_call: TRBV20-1; j_call: TRBJ2-5
cdr3_aa: CASSPWTGSNTEAFF; v_call: TRBV27; j_call: TRBJ1-1
cdr3_aa: CASSIDVLQGANIQYF; v_call: TRBV19; j_call: TRBJ2-4
cdr3_aa: CASSLTDSLTTIYF; v_call: TRBV7-9; j_call: TRBJ1-3
cdr3_aa: CASSPVGVNTEAFF; v_call: TRBV18; j_call: TRBJ1-1
cdr3_aa: CASSLGSRSNEQFF; v_call: TRBV11-3; j_call: TRBJ2-1
cdr3_aa: CASSPGLVEKQFF; v_call: TRBV18; j_call: TRBJ2-1
cdr3_aa: CASSLALSGQETQYF; v_call: TRBV5-1; j_call: TRBJ2-5
cdr3_aa: CAWSVSPVGYGYTF; v_call: TRBV30; j_call: TRBJ1-2
cdr3_aa: CASRLVIYEQYF; v_call: TRBV6-1; j_call: TRBJ2-7